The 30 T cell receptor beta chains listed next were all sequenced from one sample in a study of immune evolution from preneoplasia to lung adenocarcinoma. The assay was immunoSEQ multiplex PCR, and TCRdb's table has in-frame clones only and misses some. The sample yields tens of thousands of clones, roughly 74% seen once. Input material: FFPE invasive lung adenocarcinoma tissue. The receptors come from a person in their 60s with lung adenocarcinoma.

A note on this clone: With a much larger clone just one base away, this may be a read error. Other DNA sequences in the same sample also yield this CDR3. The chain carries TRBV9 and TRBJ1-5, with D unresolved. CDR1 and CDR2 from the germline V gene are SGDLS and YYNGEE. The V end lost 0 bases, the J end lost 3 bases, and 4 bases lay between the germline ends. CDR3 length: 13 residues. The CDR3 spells CASSVGPNQPQHF. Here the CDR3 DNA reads TGTGCCAGCAGCGTAGGCCCCAATCAGCCCCAGCATTTT.

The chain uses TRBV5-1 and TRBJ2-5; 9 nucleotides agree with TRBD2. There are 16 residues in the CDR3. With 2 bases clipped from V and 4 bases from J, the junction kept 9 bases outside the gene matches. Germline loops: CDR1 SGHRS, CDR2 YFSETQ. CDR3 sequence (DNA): TGCGCCAGCAGCTTAGGACTAGCGACCTTTTCAGAGACCCAGTACTTC. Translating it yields CASSLGLATFSETQYF.

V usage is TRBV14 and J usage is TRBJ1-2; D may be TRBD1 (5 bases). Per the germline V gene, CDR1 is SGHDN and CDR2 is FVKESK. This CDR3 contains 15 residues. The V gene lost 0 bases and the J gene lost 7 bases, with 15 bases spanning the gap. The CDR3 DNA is TGTGCCAGCAGCCAAGACGCCGGGGGGGTCGGTGGCTACACCTTC. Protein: CASSQDAGGVGGYTF.

The DNA for the CDR3 is TGTGCCAGCTCACCCCCGACTTGGACTGAAGCTTTCTTT. It specifies CASSPPTWTEAFF. V is TRBV18 and J is TRBJ1-1, with unresolved D. CDR1 and CDR2 (germline): KGHSH, LQKENI. CDR3 length: 13 residues. V was shortened by 3 bases and J by 5 bases, with 10 bases between the two germline ends.

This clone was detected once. Here the CDR3 reads CASSPLYGSYNEQFF. In nucleotides, the CDR3 is TGTGCCAGCAGTCCCCTTTACGGTTCCTACAATGAGCAGTTCTTC. The chain couples TRBV14 to TRBJ2-1; D is ambiguous. Trimming removed 6 bases at V and 1 base at J, with 13 bases between. The CDR3 runs 15 residues. Germline-derived CDR1 and CDR2 are SGHDN and FVKESK.

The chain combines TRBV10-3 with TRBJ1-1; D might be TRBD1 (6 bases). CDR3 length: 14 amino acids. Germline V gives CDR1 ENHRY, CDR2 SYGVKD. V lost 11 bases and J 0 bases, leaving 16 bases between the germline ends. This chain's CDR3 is CASQGKVMNTEAFF. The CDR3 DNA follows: TGTGCCTCACAGGGCAAGGTGATGAACACTGAAGCTTTCTTT.

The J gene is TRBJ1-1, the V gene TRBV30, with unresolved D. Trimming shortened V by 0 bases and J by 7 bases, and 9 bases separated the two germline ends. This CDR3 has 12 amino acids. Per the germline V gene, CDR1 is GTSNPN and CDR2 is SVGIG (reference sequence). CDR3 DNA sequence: TGTGCCTGGAGTGTACGAACACTTGAAGCTTTCTTT. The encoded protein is CAWSVRTLEAFF.

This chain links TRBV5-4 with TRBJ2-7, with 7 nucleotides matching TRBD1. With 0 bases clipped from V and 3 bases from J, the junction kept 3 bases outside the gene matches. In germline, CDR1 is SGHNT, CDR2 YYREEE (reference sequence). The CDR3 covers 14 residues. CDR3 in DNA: TGTGCCAGCAGCTTGGAAGGGACAGACTACGAGCAGTACTTC. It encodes CASSLEGTDYEQYF. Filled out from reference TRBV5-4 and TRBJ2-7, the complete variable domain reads ETGVTQSPTHLIKTRGQQVTLRCSSQSGHNTVSWYQQALGQGPQFIFQYYREEENGRGNFPPRFSGLQFPNYSSELNVNALELDDSALYLCASSLEGTDYEQYFGPGTRLTVT.

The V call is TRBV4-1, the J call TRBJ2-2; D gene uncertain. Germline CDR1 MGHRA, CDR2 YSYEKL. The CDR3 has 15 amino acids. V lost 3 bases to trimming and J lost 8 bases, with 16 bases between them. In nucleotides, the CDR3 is TGCGCCAGCAGCCACCCCGACCTCCCTGTGGGGGAGCTGTTTTTT. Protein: CASSHPDLPVGELFF.

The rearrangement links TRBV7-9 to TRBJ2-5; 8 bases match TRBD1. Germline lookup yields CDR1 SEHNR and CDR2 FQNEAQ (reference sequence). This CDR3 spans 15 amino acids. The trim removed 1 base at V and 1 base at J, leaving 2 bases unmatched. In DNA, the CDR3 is TGTGCCAGCAGCTTAGTGCAGGGGGCCCAAGAGACCCAGTACTTC. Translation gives CASSLVQGAQETQYF.

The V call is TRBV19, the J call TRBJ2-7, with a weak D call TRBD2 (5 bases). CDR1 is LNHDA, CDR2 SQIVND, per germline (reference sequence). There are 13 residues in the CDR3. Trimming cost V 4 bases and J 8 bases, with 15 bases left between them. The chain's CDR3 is CASSRSLDSQQYF. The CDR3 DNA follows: TGTGCCAGTAGTAGATCATTGGACTCCCAGCAGTACTTC.

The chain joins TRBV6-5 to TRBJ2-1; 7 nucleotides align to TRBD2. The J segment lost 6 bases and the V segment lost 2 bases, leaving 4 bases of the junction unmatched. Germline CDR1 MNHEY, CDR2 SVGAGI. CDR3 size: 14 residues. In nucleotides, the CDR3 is TGTGCCAGCAGTTACGGCGGGAGATTCAATGAGCAGTTCTTC. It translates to CASSYGGRFNEQFF.

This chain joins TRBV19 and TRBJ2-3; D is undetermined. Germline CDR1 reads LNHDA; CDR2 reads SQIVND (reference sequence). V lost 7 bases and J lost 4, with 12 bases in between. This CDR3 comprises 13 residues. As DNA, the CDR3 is TGTGCCAGTAACTTACGGTTCTCAGATACGCAGTATTTT. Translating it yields CASNLRFSDTQYF.

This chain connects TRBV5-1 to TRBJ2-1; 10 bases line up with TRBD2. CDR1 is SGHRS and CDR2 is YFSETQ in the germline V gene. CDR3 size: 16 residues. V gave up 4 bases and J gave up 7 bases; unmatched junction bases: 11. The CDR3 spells CASSPSLAGARNEQFF. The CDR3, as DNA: TGCGCCAGCAGCCCGAGTCTAGCGGGAGCGAGGAATGAGCAGTTCTTC.

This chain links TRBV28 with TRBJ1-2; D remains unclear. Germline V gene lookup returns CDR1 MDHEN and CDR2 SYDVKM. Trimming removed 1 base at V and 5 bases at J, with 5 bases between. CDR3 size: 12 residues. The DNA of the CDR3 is TGTGCCAGCAGTTTATTAGGATATGGCTACACCTTC. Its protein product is CASSLLGYGYTF.

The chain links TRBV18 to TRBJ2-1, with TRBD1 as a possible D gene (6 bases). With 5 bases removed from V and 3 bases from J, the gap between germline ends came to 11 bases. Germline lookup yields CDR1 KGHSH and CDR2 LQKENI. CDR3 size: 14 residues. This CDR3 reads CASSTTGYYNEQFF. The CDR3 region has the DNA TGTGCCAGCTCAACTACAGGGTACTACAATGAGCAGTTCTTC.

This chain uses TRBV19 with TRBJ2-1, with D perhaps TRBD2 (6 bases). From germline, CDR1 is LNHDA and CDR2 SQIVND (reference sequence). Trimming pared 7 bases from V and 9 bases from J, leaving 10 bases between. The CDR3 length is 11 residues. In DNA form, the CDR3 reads TGTGCCAGTAAGGAGGGGAGTGAGCAGTTCTTC. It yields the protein CASKEGSEQFF. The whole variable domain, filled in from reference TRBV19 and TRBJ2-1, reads DGGITQSPKYLFRKEGQNVTLSCEQNLNHDAMYWYRQDPGQGLRLIYYSQIVNDFQKGDIAEGYSVSREKKESFPLTVTSAQKNPTAFYLCASKEGSEQFFGPGTRLTVL.

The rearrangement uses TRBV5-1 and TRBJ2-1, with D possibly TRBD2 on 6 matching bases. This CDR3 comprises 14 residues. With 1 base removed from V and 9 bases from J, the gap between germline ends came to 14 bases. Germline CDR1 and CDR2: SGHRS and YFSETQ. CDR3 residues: CASSLLPGGGEQFF. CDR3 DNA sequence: TGCGCCAGCAGCTTGCTCCCCGGGGGAGGTGAGCAGTTCTTC.

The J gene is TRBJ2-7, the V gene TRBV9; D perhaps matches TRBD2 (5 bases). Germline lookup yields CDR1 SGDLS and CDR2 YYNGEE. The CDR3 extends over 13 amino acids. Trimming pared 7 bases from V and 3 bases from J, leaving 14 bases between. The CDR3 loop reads CASARSGYYEQYF. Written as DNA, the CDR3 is TGTGCCAGCGCCCGATCGGGGTACTACGAGCAGTACTTC.

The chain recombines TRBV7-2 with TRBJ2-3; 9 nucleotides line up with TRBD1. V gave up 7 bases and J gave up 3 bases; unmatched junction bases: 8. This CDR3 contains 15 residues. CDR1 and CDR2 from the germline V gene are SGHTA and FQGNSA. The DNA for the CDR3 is TGTGCCAGCACTAAGGACAGGGGTAGAACAGATACGCAGTATTTT. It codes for CASTKDRGRTDTQYF.

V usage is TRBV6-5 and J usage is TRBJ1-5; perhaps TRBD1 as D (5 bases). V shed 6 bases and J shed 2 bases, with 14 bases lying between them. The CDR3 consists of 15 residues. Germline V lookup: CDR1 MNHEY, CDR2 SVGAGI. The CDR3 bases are TGTGCCAGCAGGGACAACTCAGGCCGCAATCAGCCCCAGCATTTT. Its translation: CASRDNSGRNQPQHF.

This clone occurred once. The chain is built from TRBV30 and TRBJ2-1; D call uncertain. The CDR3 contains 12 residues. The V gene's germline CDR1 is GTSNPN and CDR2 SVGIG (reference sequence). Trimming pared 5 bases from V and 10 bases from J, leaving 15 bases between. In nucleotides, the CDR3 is TGTGCCTGGGAAGCCGTGGCCCGGGAGCAGTTCTTC. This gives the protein CAWEAVAREQFF.

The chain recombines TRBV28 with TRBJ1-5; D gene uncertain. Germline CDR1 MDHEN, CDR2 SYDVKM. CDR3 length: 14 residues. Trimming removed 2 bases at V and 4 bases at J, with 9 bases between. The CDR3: CASSLQVGNQPQHF. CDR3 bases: TGTGCCAGCAGTTTACAGGTAGGGAATCAGCCCCAGCATTTT. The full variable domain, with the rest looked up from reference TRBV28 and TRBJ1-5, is DVKVTQSSRYLVKRTGEKVFLECVQDMDHENMFWYRQDPGLGLRLIYFSYDVKMKEKGDIPEGYSVSREKKERFSLILESASTNQTSMYLCASSLQVGNQPQHFGDGTRLSIL.

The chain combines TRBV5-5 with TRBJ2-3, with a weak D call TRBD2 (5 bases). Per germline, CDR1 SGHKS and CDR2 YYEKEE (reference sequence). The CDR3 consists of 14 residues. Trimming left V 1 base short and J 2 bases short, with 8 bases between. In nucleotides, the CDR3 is TGTGCCAGCAGCTTGTCCGGGATCACAGATACGCAGTATTTT. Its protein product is CASSLSGITDTQYF.

The CDR3 nucleotides are TGTGCCAGCAGCTGGGACGGAAAAGATACGCAGTATTTT. Translation: CASSWDGKDTQYF. The V call is TRBV7-9, the J call TRBJ2-3, with D possibly called TRBD1 or TRBD2 (5 bases each). V was cut by 4 bases and J by 5 bases, with 10 bases left in between. CDR1 and CDR2 (germline): SEHNR, FQNEAQ (reference sequence). The CDR3 extends over 13 amino acids.

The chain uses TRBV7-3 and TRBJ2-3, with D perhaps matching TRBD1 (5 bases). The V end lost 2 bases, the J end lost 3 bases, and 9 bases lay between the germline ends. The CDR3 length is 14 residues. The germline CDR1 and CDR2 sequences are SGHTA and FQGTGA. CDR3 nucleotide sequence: TGTGCCAGCAGCTTACAGGGCGGAACAGATACGCAGTATTTT. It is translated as CASSLQGGTDTQYF.

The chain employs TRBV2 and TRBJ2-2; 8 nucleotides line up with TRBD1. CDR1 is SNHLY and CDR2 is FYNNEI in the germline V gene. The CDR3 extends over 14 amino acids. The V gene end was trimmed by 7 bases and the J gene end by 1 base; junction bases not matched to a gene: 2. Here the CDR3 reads CASTGQGNTGELFF. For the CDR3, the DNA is TGTGCCAGCACCGGACAGGGGAACACCGGGGAGCTGTTTTTT.

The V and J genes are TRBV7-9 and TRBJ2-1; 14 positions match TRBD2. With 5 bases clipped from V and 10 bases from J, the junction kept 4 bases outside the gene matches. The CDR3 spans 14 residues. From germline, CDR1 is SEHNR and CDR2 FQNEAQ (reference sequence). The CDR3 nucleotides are TGTGCCAGCAGCATGACTAGCGGGAGGGGGGAGCAGTTCTTC. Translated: CASSMTSGRGEQFF.

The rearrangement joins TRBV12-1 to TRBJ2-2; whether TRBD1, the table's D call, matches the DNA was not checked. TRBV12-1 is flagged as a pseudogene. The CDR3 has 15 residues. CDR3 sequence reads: CASSFRQAGTGELFF. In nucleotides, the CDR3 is TGTGCCAGCAGCTTTAGACAGGCGGGTACCGGGGAGCTGTTTTTT.

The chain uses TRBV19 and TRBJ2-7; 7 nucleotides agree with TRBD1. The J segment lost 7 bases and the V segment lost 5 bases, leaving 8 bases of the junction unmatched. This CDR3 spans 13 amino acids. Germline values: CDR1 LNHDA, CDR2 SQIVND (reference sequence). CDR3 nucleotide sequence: TGTGCCAGTAGTGCTCAGGGGGTGGGTGAGCAGTACTTC. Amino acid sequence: CASSAQGVGEQYF. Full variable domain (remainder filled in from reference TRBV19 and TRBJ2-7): DGGITQSPKYLFRKEGQNVTLSCEQNLNHDAMYWYRQDPGQGLRLIYYSQIVNDFQKGDIAEGYSVSREKKESFPLTVTSAQKNPTAFYLCASSAQGVGEQYFGPGTRLTVT.